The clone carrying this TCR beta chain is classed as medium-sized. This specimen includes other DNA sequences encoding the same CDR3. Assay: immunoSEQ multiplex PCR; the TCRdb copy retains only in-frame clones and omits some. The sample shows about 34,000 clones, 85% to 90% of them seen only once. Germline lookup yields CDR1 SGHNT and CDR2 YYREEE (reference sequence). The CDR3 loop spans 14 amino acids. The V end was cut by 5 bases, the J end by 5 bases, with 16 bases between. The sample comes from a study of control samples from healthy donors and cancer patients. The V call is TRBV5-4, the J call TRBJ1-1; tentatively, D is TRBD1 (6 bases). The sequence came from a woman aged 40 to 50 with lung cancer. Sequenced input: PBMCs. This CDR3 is CASSGRGLGTEAFF. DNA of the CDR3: TGTGCCAGCAGTGGCAGGGGCTTGGGGACTGAAGCTTTCTTT.